This TCR beta chain was profiled in a study of beta chain features in type 1 diabetes. Study details: What patients shared with healthy donors was a similar profile of age, gender and cell yields.

Details on this clone: Its cognate antigen is unknown.

Sequencing targeted expressed TCRB transcripts, as all isolated RNA had been reverse transcribed. Libraries were prepared by immunoSEQ multiplex PCR; TCRdb keeps only in-frame clonotypes and omits some of them. The sample has hundreds of thousands of clones, about 9.3% seen once. CDR3 length equals 14 residues. In germline, CDR1 is SGHRS, CDR2 YFSETQ. V shed 5 bases and J 3 bases; nucleotides not matched to a gene: 7. Findings and caveats of the study: Sequencing of cDNA might inflate the share of cells that strongly express TCR. More deletions and fewer insertions at VDJ junctions were found in patients with type 1 diabetes.

This receptor was obtained from a woman younger than 35 in good health. The rearrangement joins TRBV5-1 to TRBJ2-7; 8 bases are a match to TRBD2. The specimen was naive CD4+ T cells from blood. CDR3 sequence reads: CASSYGGVDYEQYF. The DNA for the CDR3 is TGCGCCAGCAGTTACGGGGGGGTCGACTACGAGCAGTACTTC. Full variable domain (remainder filled in from reference TRBV5-1 and TRBJ2-7): KAGVTQTPRYLIKTRGQQVTLSCSPISGHRSVSWYQQTPGQGLQFLFEYFSETQRNKGNFPGRFSGRQFSNSRSEMNVSTLELGDSALYLCASSYGGVDYEQYFGPGTRLTVT.